The entry below gives a single T cell receptor (beta chain) sequence along with its context. The data are from a study of blood T cells in healthy people across ages. Together with a sample-barcoded 5' primer, a J-beta primer mix was included in a second PCR lasting about 6 to 11 cycles. TCRdb ran MiXCR on the 5' RACE reads and lists one entry per CDR3 protein. The repertoire consists of roughly 800,000 distinct CDR3 sequences, with approximately 25% occurring once and the leading ten covering 3% to 4%. Another study also made use of these data, one on T cells of mothers and their children. In that study: About six children, together with their three healthy Caucasian mothers, made up the donors. The cDNA synthesis received all extracted RNA, at around 1.6 ug per 15 ul. In each mother, TCR beta CDR3 reads exceeded 10 million; in each child, they numbered approximately 3 million.

This TCR was sampled from a boy aged 5 to 17 in good health. Material for sequencing was blood.

The CDR3 region is CASSHQIGQLSLRDTQYF. In DNA, the CDR3 is TGTGCCAGCAGCCACCAGATAGGGCAGCTCTCCCTCAGGGATACGCAGTATTTT. The rearrangement links TRBV14 to TRBJ2-3; D remains ambiguous. CDR1 is SGHDN, CDR2 FVKESK, per germline. The V end lost 3 bases, the J end lost 6 bases, and 25 bases lay between the germline ends. CDR3 length equals 18 residues. Filled out from reference TRBV14 and TRBJ2-3, the complete variable domain reads EAGVTQFPSHSVIEKGQTVTLRCDPISGHDNLYWYRRVMGKEIKFLLHFVKESKQDESGMPNNRFLAERTGGTYSTLKVQPAELEDSGVYFCASSHQIGQLSLRDTQYFGPGTRLTVL.